This record covers a single T cell receptor beta chain. The target of this receptor is not known. In this CDR3 the conserved last residue, phenylalanine or tryptophan, is missing, so a read error is likely. CDR1 ENHRY and CDR2 SYGVKD were looked up in the germline V gene. The CDR3 totals 14 residues, both ends included. The DNA shown is the 42-base CDR3, in frame from base 1. V and J lose 8 bases and 1 base, and a span of 11 bases separates them. The data are from a study of T cells in Graves' hyperthyroidism and ophthalmopathy (dated by TCRdb to 2018 to 2020). Looking at the study overall: Peripheral blood was collected at initial diagnosis, before any treatment. Whether ophthalmopathy could be predicted prospectively was tested in an independent validation cohort made up of about 18 hyperthyroidism patients plus 17 patients who later progressed to ophthalmopathy. The paper reports TCR Vbeta CDR3 sequencing of 130 to 150 peripheral blood samples: over 40 ophthalmopathy, under 80 hyperthyroidism and 17 progressor patients. Following sampling, methimazole starting at 30 mg daily was given to hyperthyroidism patients, and high-dose intravenous methylprednisolone was given to ophthalmopathy patients. To identify distinguishing TCR V-J signatures, a discovery cohort of about 95 patients was used, comprising fewer than 45 with Graves' ophthalmopathy and under 60 with stable Graves' hyperthyroidism. Thyroid tissue and blood T-cell repertoires from six or seven Graves' hyperthyroidism patients were also compared in the study. For training and testing, the approximately 97 patients in the discovery cohort were randomly divided in a 7:3 ratio. Points the paper makes about the study in general: Ophthalmopathy was separated from stable hyperthyroidism by a 13 V-J signature model, with 87.88% sensitivity and around 81% specificity obtained in cross-validation and 80%/75% obtained in testing. Sample size was not statistically predetermined, and investigators were not blinded to group allocation. Most expanded thyroid clonotypes (frequency above 0.001) were also detected in blood, suggesting blood repertoires may reflect thyroid immune responses. In validation, the model predicted progression to ophthalmopathy a median of around 6.5 months before onset, with about 67% sensitivity and almost 75% specificity.

Amplification of TCR beta CDR3 regions was carried out from RNA transcripts. The first round of RT-PCR for the TCR CDR3 was performed with the HTBI primer set and the Qiagen OneStep RT-PCR kit. Libraries were constructed in a second round of multiplex PCR, after which size selection and purification were performed. Paired-end sequencing of the libraries was performed with 100 bp reads on an Illumina HiSeq2000. Per the original workflow: SOAPnuke was used to process the raw data, with reads discarded if the reads contained adapters or uncalled bases, had a mean Phred below 15, or lacked an exact constant-primer or identifier match. COPE v1.2.5 was used to merge high-quality paired reads, and clonotypes were defined as unique nucleotide sequences. MiTCR v1.1 was used to align the clonotypes against IMGT TRBV, TRBD and TRBJ reference segments. Only V-J combinations with frequency above 0.0001, covering approximately 99% of repertoires, were analysed. The TCS score was defined as F50 (clonal expansion) divided by E x V (chaos), with BLOSUM62-based TCRdist calculated between CDR3 peptides within each V-J. Welch's t-statistics and random forest reduced roughly 500 V-J features to 13, which were used in a naive Bayes classifier (R e1071). The public reads were reanalyzed by TCRdb: fastp trimming at Q25, MiXCR alignment, in-frame beta chains only. CDR3 protein sequences are deduplicated, and each keeps its most common genes and DNA. The V and J calls follow TCRdb's processing rather than the paper's. Present in this sample are 350,000 to 450,000 distinct CDR3 sequences, 11% to 15% of which were seen just once. Around 10% of the sample goes to the ten largest clones.

Stable Graves' hyperthyroidism was defined as no progression to ophthalmopathy during 18 months of follow-up. Hyperthyroidism patients were aged 18 to 65 years and newly diagnosed, with disease duration of less than 2 months. Patients with uncontrolled infections, other autoimmune diseases, pregnancy or lactation were excluded. Diagnoses relied on clinical symptoms, serum thyroxine and TRAb, thyroid ultrasound and orbital computed tomography. PBMCs were isolated from 7.5 to 10 ml of fresh peripheral blood by Ficoll-Paque density gradient centrifugation. Trizol reagent was used to extract total RNA, and RNA quality was then checked on an Agilent 2100 Bioanalyzer.

This receptor was identified in a woman between 55 and 75 years old with Graves' hyperthyroidism. The chain uses TRBV10-3 and TRBJ2-2, with the identity of the D gene unclear. Sequenced material: blood. The nucleotides read TGTGCCATCCAAGAAGGGCGGAACACCGGGGAGCTGTTTTCT. The encoded protein is CAIQEGRNTGELFS.